A selection of T cell receptor beta chains follows, all from one sample in a study of immune cell composition in non-small cell lung cancer. TCRdb's copy holds only in-frame clones and misses some; the assay was immunoSEQ multiplex PCR. The sample includes around 4,700 clones, roughly 79% of them seen just once. The sequenced sample consisted of lung tumor tissue. The receptors derive from a human donor with non-small cell lung cancer. The CDR3 runs from the conserved cysteine through the conserved F or W. The order of the fields is D gene, J gene, clone size, V gene, CDR3 protein, CDR3 DNA. D genes are given only for firm matches. The size field is filled for only some rows; it gives once, few, many or a size class.

- | TRBJ2-2 | - | TRBV5-1 | CASRQEIQANTGELFF | TGCGCCAGCAGACAGGAGATCCAAGCGAACACCGGGGAGCTGTTTTTT
- | TRBJ2-1 | - | TRBV4-2 | CASRPSGGVDEQFF | TGTGCCAGCAGACCTTCCGGAGGAGTGGATGAGCAGTTCTTC
- | TRBJ2-7 | few | TRBV27 | CASSPGGGQYF | TGTGCCAGCAGTCCGGGGGGCGGGCAGTACTTC
- | TRBJ2-3 | - | TRBV11-1 | CASSPRARSSTDTQYF | TGTGCCAGCAGCCCCAGGGCCAGGAGCTCTACAGATACGCAGTATTTT
TRBD2 | TRBJ2-3 | few | TRBV9 | CASSVAGTSADTQYF | TGTGCCAGCAGCGTAGCCGGGACTAGCGCAGATACGCAGTATTTT
- | TRBJ1-5 | once | TRBV11-2 | CASSLAPYQPQHF | TGTGCCAGCAGCTTAGCCCCCTATCAGCCCCAGCATTTT
TRBD1 | TRBJ2-7 | - | TRBV19 | CASSMVGQGAYEQYF | TGTGCCAGTAGTATGGTGGGACAGGGGGCCTACGAGCAGTACTTC
TRBD2 | TRBJ2-3 | - | TRBV10-3 | CAAREGMTDTQYF | TGTGCCGCGCGGGAGGGTATGACAGATACGCAGTATTTT
TRBD1 | TRBJ2-7 | - | TRBV19 | CASSITGGYEQYF | TGTGCCAGTAGTATTACAGGGGGCTACGAGCAGTACTTC
TRBD1 | TRBJ1-1 | - | TRBV5-1 | CASSLGGTFYRGPEAFF | TGCGCCAGCAGCTTGGGGGGAACTTTTTACAGGGGACCTGAAGCTTTCTTT
TRBD1 | TRBJ2-7 | - | TRBV23-1 | CASSHCPPRTGTYEQYF | TGCGCCAGCAGTCACTGTCCTCCAAGGACAGGAACCTACGAGCAGTACTTC
TRBD1 | TRBJ1-6 | - | TRBV2 | CASSTDRGQNSPLHF | TGTGCCAGCAGTACGGACAGGGGGCAAAATTCACCCCTCCACTTT
TRBD2 | TRBJ2-3 | - | TRBV4-3 | CASSQGFGLVPTDTQYF | TGCGCCAGCAGCCAAGGTTTCGGACTAGTCCCGACAGATACGCAGTATTTT
TRBD2 | TRBJ2-3 | once | TRBV10-3 | CAIRTSGSTDTQYF | TGTGCCATCAGGACTAGCGGGAGCACAGATACGCAGTATTTT
TRBD2 | TRBJ2-3 | - | TRBV11-2 | CASSSGTSGGARGTDTQYF | TGTGCCAGCAGCTCCGGGACTAGCGGGGGGGCCCGGGGCACAGATACGCAGTATTTT
TRBD1 | TRBJ2-2 | - | TRBV10-3 | CAISEGQSTGELFF | TGTGCCATCTCAGAGGGACAGAGCACCGGGGAGCTGTTTTTT
TRBD2 | TRBJ2-1 | - | TRBV7-6 | CASSLVLAGSDNEQFF | TGTGCCAGCAGCTTAGTATTAGCGGGGTCCGACAATGAGCAGTTCTTC
- | TRBJ2-5 | - | TRBV7-9 | CASSPSSQGSLGETQYF | TGTGCCAGCAGCCCGAGCAGTCAGGGGAGCTTAGGAGAGACCCAGTACTTC
- | TRBJ2-1 | - | TRBV28 | CASNLGGVANEQFF | TGTGCCAGCAACCTAGGGGGGGTGGCCAATGAGCAGTTCTTC
- | TRBJ2-3 | - | TRBV5-1 | CASSDSGSTDTQYF | TGCGCCAGCAGCGATAGCGGAAGCACAGATACGCAGTATTTT
- | TRBJ2-3 | - | TRBV9 | CASSVFRGYTDTQYF | TGTGCCAGCAGCGTTTTCCGAGGGTACACAGATACGCAGTATTTT
- | TRBJ1-1 | - | TRBV13 | CASSPGGLMNTEAFF | TGTGCCAGCAGCCCCGGAGGGCTCATGAACACTGAAGCTTTCTTT
TRBD2 | TRBJ2-3 | - | TRBV11-3 | CASSPGTSGVYGTDTQYF | TGTGCCAGCAGCCCCGGGACTAGCGGGGTATATGGCACAGATACGCAGTATTTT
- | TRBJ2-5 | - | TRBV7-2 | CASSLGGGAGGETQYF | TGTGCCAGCAGCTTAGGAGGGGGCGCGGGAGGAGAGACCCAGTACTTC
TRBD2 | TRBJ2-3 | - | TRBV9 | CASSYGLAGFTDTQYF | TGTGCCAGCAGCTACGGACTAGCGGGGTTCACAGATACGCAGTATTTT
- | TRBJ2-5 | - | TRBV11-2 | CASSLAGLGETQYF | TGTGCCAGCAGCTTAGCAGGGTTGGGAGAGACCCAGTACTTC
TRBD2 | TRBJ2-1 | once | TRBV4-3 | CASSRGGPDNEQFF | TGCGCCAGCAGCCGCGGGGGGCCTGACAATGAGCAGTTCTTC
TRBD1 | TRBJ1-6 | - | TRBV25-1 | CASSVGTGGSPLHF | TGTGCCAGCAGTGTCGGGACAGGGGGCTCACCCCTCCACTTT
TRBD2 | TRBJ2-7 | - | TRBV11-2 | CASSLDRGGRYEQYF | TGTGCCAGCAGCTTAGATCGGGGGGGAAGATACGAGCAGTACTTC
TRBD2 | TRBJ2-2 | - | TRBV5-4 | CATRLAGLNTGELFF | TGTGCCACCAGACTAGCGGGACTTAACACCGGGGAGCTGTTTTTT
TRBD2 | TRBJ2-1 | - | TRBV27 | CASSLRGAGREKGNEQFF | TGTGCCAGCAGTTTGCGGGGGGCAGGGCGGGAGAAGGGCAATGAGCAGTTCTTC
TRBD1 | TRBJ1-3 | - | TRBV28 | CASSRQGSGNTIYF | TGTGCCAGCAGTCGACAGGGATCGGGAAACACCATATATTTT
- | TRBJ2-7 | - | TRBV6-5 | CASTNSLTYEQYF | TGTGCCAGCACTAATTCCTTGACCTACGAGCAGTACTTC
TRBD1 | TRBJ2-2 | - | TRBV6-6 | CASNKQGTVNTGELFF | TGTGCCAGCAACAAACAGGGGACGGTGAACACCGGGGAGCTGTTTTTT
TRBD1 | TRBJ1-2 | - | TRBV29-1 | CSVAGTGTSYGYTF | TGCAGCGTAGCTGGGACAGGGACCAGCTATGGCTACACCTTC
- | TRBJ1-6 | - | TRBV4-3 | CASSHHTGNSPLHF | TGCGCCAGCAGCCACCATACAGGGAATTCACCCCTCCACTTT
TRBD1 | TRBJ2-7 | - | TRBV2 | CASEGDRTYEQYF | TGTGCCAGCGAGGGGGACAGGACCTACGAGCAGTACTTC
- | TRBJ2-4 | once | TRBV5-4 | CASSFQGAKNIQYF | TGTGCCAGCAGCTTTCAGGGAGCCAAAAACATTCAGTACTTC
TRBD1 | TRBJ2-7 | - | TRBV5-1 | CASSRAGQDYEQYF | TGCGCCAGCAGCCGGGCGGGACAGGACTACGAGCAGTACTTC
TRBD2 | TRBJ2-1 | - | TRBV4-3 | CASSQDDLAGGWNEQFF | TGCGCCAGCAGCCAAGATGATCTAGCGGGGGGCTGGAATGAGCAGTTCTTC
- | TRBJ1-2 | - | TRBV7-9 | CASSLGHLYGYTF | TGTGCCAGCAGCCTTGGACACCTTTATGGCTACACCTTC
- | TRBJ1-5 | - | TRBV4-1 | CASSQEPFEGQPQHF | TGCGCCAGCAGCCAAGAACCCTTTGAGGGACAGCCCCAGCATTTT
- | TRBJ1-3 | - | TRBV6-1 | CASGGGRSGNTIYF | TGTGCCAGCGGGGGGGGAAGGTCTGGAAACACCATATATTTT
- | TRBJ1-1 | once | TRBV7-2 | CASTKEEGGTEAFF | TGTGCCAGCACCAAGGAGGAGGGGGGGACTGAAGCTTTCTTT
- | TRBJ1-1 | - | TRBV2 | CASTLRGEAFF | TGTGCCAGCACCCTCAGGGGTGAAGCTTTCTTT
TRBD1 | TRBJ2-7 | - | TRBV27 | CASSYDRGLEQYF | TGTGCCAGCAGTTATGACAGGGGGCTTGAGCAGTACTTC
TRBD1 | TRBJ1-2 | few | TRBV19 | CASSLTGVEGYTF | TGTGCCAGTAGTCTCACAGGGGTAGAGGGCTACACCTTC
- | TRBJ2-3 | few | TRBV7-3 | CASSARQGGETDTQYF | TGTGCCAGCAGCGCCCGACAGGGCGGGGAGACAGATACGCAGTATTTT
- | TRBJ1-1 | few | TRBV6-4 | CASSARVMNTEAFF | TGTGCCAGCAGTGCCAGGGTCATGAACACTGAAGCTTTCTTT
TRBD1 | TRBJ2-6 | once | TRBV11-2 | CASSLDLQGGGANVLTF | TGTGCCAGCAGCTTAGATCTACAGGGGGGAGGGGCCAACGTCCTGACTTTC
- | TRBJ1-5 | - | TRBV7-9 | CASSLDSVQPQHF | TGTGCCAGCAGCTTAGACAGTGTTCAGCCCCAGCATTTT
- | TRBJ1-1 | few | TRBV14 | CASSHHGSTEAFF | TGTGCCAGCAGCCATCACGGGAGCACTGAAGCTTTCTTT
- | TRBJ2-7 | few | TRBV2 | CACKYYEQYF | TGTGCCTGCAAATACTACGAGCAGTACTTC
- | TRBJ2-7 | medium-sized | TRBV11-3 | CASSQGLGYEQYF | TGTGCCAGCAGCCAAGGACTCGGCTACGAGCAGTACTTC
TRBD1 | TRBJ2-5 | - | TRBV7-3 | CASSRDRDETQYF | TGTGCCAGCAGCCGGGACAGAGATGAGACCCAGTACTTC
TRBD2 | TRBJ2-3 | - | TRBV6-8 | CASRALAGAKDTQYF | TGTGCCAGCAGAGCCCTAGCGGGAGCGAAAGATACGCAGTATTTT
TRBD1 | TRBJ1-6 | - | TRBV7-2 | CASSPFPTGVGSPLHF | TGTGCCAGCAGCCCATTCCCGACAGGGGTGGGTTCACCCCTCCACTTT